Presented here are 20 T cell receptor beta chains from one specimen sequenced in a study of shared clonotypes between healthy human individuals. Sequencing was performed with immunoSEQ multiplex PCR; in TCRdb, only in-frame clones are kept and a portion is missing. The data show approximately 2.5 million clones, just over 90% seen once. Sequenced: naive CD4+ T cells sorted from blood. Subset specified: CD45RA+ positively selected. The receptors were sampled from a man aged 18 to 30 in good health.

This clone showed up just once. The chain is built from TRBV5-1 and TRBJ2-7, with D hard to call. The germline V gene has CDR1 SGHRS and CDR2 YFSETQ. The V end was cut by 4 bases, the J end by 3 bases, with 11 bases between. CDR3 length: 13 residues. CDR3 sequence reads: CASSPYLCYEQYF. DNA of the CDR3: TGCGCCAGCAGCCCCTACTTGTGCTACGAGCAGTACTTC.

The V call is TRBV6-5, the J call TRBJ2-2; TRBD1 matches at 8 bases. Germline trimming cut 8 bases from V and 7 bases from J; bases unmatched to any gene: 9. Germline V gene lookup returns CDR1 MNHEY and CDR2 SVGAGI. CDR3 size: 14 residues. As DNA, the CDR3 is TGTGCCAGCGCGTGGACAGGGTCGAGCGGGGAGCTGTTTTTT. Amino acid sequence: CASAWTGSSGELFF.

V usage is TRBV11-2 and J usage is TRBJ2-5; D remains ambiguous. The V and J ends lost 1 base and 2 bases respectively, with 8 bases between them. This CDR3 spans 14 amino acids. The germline CDR1 and CDR2 sequences are SGHAT and FQNNGV. CDR3 DNA sequence: TGTGCCAGCAGCTTAGTTGCGGATCAAGAGACCCAGTACTTC. Translating it yields CASSLVADQETQYF.

The chain recombines TRBV7-9 with TRBJ2-7; D is uncertain. CDR1 and CDR2 from the germline V gene are SEHNR and FQNEAQ (reference sequence). The CDR3 is 15 amino acids. V lost 4 bases and J lost 0, with 13 bases in between. The CDR3 DNA follows: TGTGCCAGCAGCTCCCGGGCCACGAGCTCCTACGAGCAGTACTTC. This gives the protein CASSSRATSSYEQYF.

This chain joins TRBV6-1 and TRBJ1-4; 12 bases match TRBD1. From germline, CDR1 is MNHNS and CDR2 SASEGT. V was pared by 4 bases and J by 10 bases, with 10 bases of the junction left unmatched. This CDR3 comprises 16 residues. CDR3 loop: CASSALGTGGQGKLFF. The CDR3 DNA sequence: TGTGCCAGCAGTGCACTCGGGACAGGGGGCCAAGGAAAACTGTTTTTT.

The V and J genes are TRBV10-2 and TRBJ1-1, with D possibly being TRBD1 (6 bases). Germline V gene data show CDR1 as WSHSY and CDR2 as SAAADI. The CDR3 has 13 residues. Deletions cut 3 bases from V and 5 bases from J, with 10 bases between. CDR3 region: CASSDRGGTEAFF. The CDR3 nucleotides read TGCGCCAGCAGTGATAGGGGGGGGACTGAAGCTTTCTTT.

The CDR3 sequence: CASSMRVVGQGQKAFF. DNA of the CDR3: TGTGCCAGTAGTATGAGAGTTGTGGGACAGGGGCAAAAAGCTTTCTTT. The rearrangement links TRBV19 to TRBJ1-1, with 10 bases identical to TRBD1. From germline, CDR1 is LNHDA and CDR2 SQIVND (reference sequence). CDR3 length: 16 amino acids. V trimming: 3 bases; J trimming: 9 bases; junction bases outside the gene matches: 13. The entire variable domain, with the rest obtained from reference TRBV19 and TRBJ1-1, is as follows: DGGITQSPKYLFRKEGQNVTLSCEQNLNHDAMYWYRQDPGQGLRLIYYSQIVNDFQKGDIAEGYSVSREKKESFPLTVTSAQKNPTAFYLCASSMRVVGQGQKAFFGQGTRLTVV.

This clone was seen just once. The V and J genes are TRBV7-2 and TRBJ2-2; 7 bases are shared with TRBD2. CDR1 and CDR2 (germline): SGHTA, FQGNSA. Trimming at V came to 3 bases and at J to 6 bases, leaving 10 bases not matched to a gene. This CDR3 has 16 residues. This CDR3 reads CASSLAVAGEAGELFF. As DNA, the CDR3 is TGTGCCAGCAGCTTGGCAGTGGCGGGAGAAGCCGGGGAGCTGTTTTTT.

The V gene is TRBV18, the J gene TRBJ2-5, with TRBD1 matching 8 bases. CDR3 length: 13 amino acids. Trimming removed 6 bases from V and 5 bases from J; junction bases left unmatched: 5. Germline lookup yields CDR1 KGHSH and CDR2 LQKENI. The CDR3 spells CASSGQAMETQYF. As DNA, the CDR3 is TGTGCCAGCTCGGGACAGGCCATGGAGACCCAGTACTTC.

In nucleotides, the CDR3 is TGTGCCTGGAAGGTTCACTCTGGGGCCAACGTCCTGACTTTC. Its protein product is CAWKVHSGANVLTF. The chain links TRBV30 to TRBJ2-6; no reliable D call. The CDR3 covers 14 residues. Per the germline V gene, CDR1 is GTSNPN and CDR2 is SVGIG (reference sequence). V was trimmed by 4 bases and J by 0 bases, leaving 7 bases between them.

The chain joins TRBV7-2 to TRBJ2-7; maybe TRBD1 (5 bases). Per the germline V gene, CDR1 is SGHTA and CDR2 is FQGNSA. The CDR3 extends over 13 amino acids. V was trimmed by 0 bases and J by 7 bases, leaving 10 bases between them. The CDR3 DNA sequence: TGTGCCAGCAGCTTAGCGTGGGGCGAGGAGCAGTACTTC. It yields the protein CASSLAWGEEQYF.

This chain connects TRBV27 to TRBJ2-1, with 9 positions matching TRBD2. Per germline, CDR1 MNHEY and CDR2 SMNVEV (reference sequence). This CDR3 comprises 16 residues. V gave up 1 base and J gave up 7 bases; unmatched junction bases: 8. The CDR3 bases are TGTGCCAGCAGTTTATATAGACTAGCGGTGGGTAATGAGCAGTTCTTC. Protein: CASSLYRLAVGNEQFF.

The chain carries TRBV7-2 and TRBJ2-3, with 8 bases matching TRBD2. CDR1 is SGHTA and CDR2 is FQGNSA in the germline V gene. Losses at the gene ends were 10 bases for V and 2 bases for J; bases not matched to a gene: 8. The CDR3 consists of 14 residues. DNA for the CDR3: TGTGCCACCTCCGGGGGGGTGATCACAGATACGCAGTATTTT. This codes for CATSGGVITDTQYF. The whole variable domain, filled in from reference TRBV7-2 and TRBJ2-3, reads GAGVSQSPSNKVTEKGKDVELRCDPISGHTALYWYRQSLGQGLEFLIYFQGNSAPDKSGLPSDRFSAERTGGSVSTLTIQRTQQEDSAVYLCATSGGVITDTQYFGPGTRLTVL.

The rearrangement links TRBV2 to TRBJ2-7, with 13 bases fitting TRBD2. J gave up 6 bases and V 4 bases, and 6 bases lay outside the gene matches. Germline V CDR1 and CDR2: SNHLY, FYNNEI. The CDR3 runs to 15 residues. Written as DNA, the CDR3 is TGTGCCAGCAGTGGGACTAGCGGGAGTGTCGGCGAGCAGTACTTC. This sequence encodes CASSGTSGSVGEQYF.

The chain carries TRBV7-2 and TRBJ1-1; 7 bases line up with TRBD1. Germline V CDR1 and CDR2: SGHTA, FQGNSA. V was pared by 5 bases and J by 4 bases, with 1 base of the junction left unmatched. The CDR3 has 12 residues. The CDR3 is CASSQGGTEAFF. The CDR3 DNA reads as TGTGCCAGCAGCCAGGGGGGCACTGAAGCTTTCTTT.

The chain is built from TRBV6-5 and TRBJ1-1; 8 positions agree with TRBD1. V was clipped by 4 bases and J by 4 bases; unmatched bases: 5. The germline gives CDR1 MNHEY, CDR2 SVGAGI. CDR3 length equals 14 residues. CDR3 coding DNA: TGTGCCAGCAGTTCAGGGGGCAAGGGCACTGAAGCTTTCTTT. It yields the protein CASSSGGKGTEAFF.

The V call is TRBV5-4, the J call TRBJ2-3, with D uncertain. The V and J ends lost 4 bases and 5 bases respectively, with 17 bases between them. This CDR3 is 15 amino acids long. CDR1 and CDR2 from the germline V gene are SGHNT and YYREEE (reference sequence). The CDR3 protein is CASSPDLLVKDTQYF. The CDR3 DNA sequence: TGTGCCAGCAGCCCGGACCTGCTAGTAAAAGATACGCAGTATTTT.

The CDR3 reads CASRDRDRGHEQYF. In DNA form, the CDR3 reads TGTGCCAGCAGGGACCGGGACAGGGGTCACGAGCAGTACTTC. J is TRBJ2-7 and V is TRBV6-1; 10 positions match TRBD1. Trimming at V came to 6 bases and at J to 5 bases, leaving 7 bases not matched to a gene. Germline V CDR1 and CDR2: MNHNS, SASEGT. The CDR3 runs 14 residues.

The rearrangement uses TRBV18 and TRBJ2-4; D is perhaps TRBD2 (5 bases). The V end lost 4 bases, the J end lost 6 bases, and 10 bases lay between the germline ends. CDR1 KGHSH and CDR2 LQKENI come from the germline V gene. The CDR3 has 13 residues. The DNA of the CDR3 is TGTGCCAGCTCACAGGCCGGGATAAACATTCAGTACTTC. Protein: CASSQAGINIQYF.

With regard to this clone: At the DNA level, this CDR3 is encoded by other sequences in the same sample as well. The gene calls are TRBV5-1 and TRBJ2-7; D is ambiguous. Germline V gene lookup returns CDR1 SGHRS and CDR2 YFSETQ. The CDR3 length is 14 residues. V shed 0 bases and J shed 0 bases, with 7 bases lying between them. CDR3: CASSLGPSSYEQYF. The CDR3 bases are TGCGCCAGCAGCTTGGGCCCGAGCTCCTACGAGCAGTACTTC.